This T cell receptor (beta chain) was obtained from a study of blood T cell repertoires in COVID-19. Turning to the study itself: Samples came from the United States, Italy and Spain, spanning acute and convalescent COVID-19. The analysed material was cDNA or gDNA that came from T cells, B-cell-depleted T cells, or PBMCs.

This clone was seen only a few times. Source study methods: By means of reference gene primer amplification, nucleated cell counts were estimated. TCRdb's copy holds only in-frame clones and misses some; the assay was immunoSEQ multiplex PCR. The DNA gave D and trimming, while V, J and clone size come from that table. The sample shows about 190,000 clones, less than 90% of them seen only once. This CDR3 is built from 14 residues. J lost 1 base, V lost 11 bases, and 4 bases had no gene match. CDR1 KGHDR and CDR2 SFDVKD come from the germline V gene. The chain has TRBV24-1 and TRBJ1-3; 10 positions agree with TRBD1. Source material: peripheral blood. This receptor was identified in a young man with acute or convalescent COVID-19. The CDR3 spells CASQGQGSGNTIYF. The CDR3 nucleotides are TGTGCCAGCCAGGGACAGGGGTCTGGAAACACCATATATTTT.